Listed below are T cell receptor beta chains from one sample, sequenced in a study of blood T cell repertoires in COVID-19. Only in-frame clones appear in the TCRdb table, and some are missing; sequencing was by immunoSEQ multiplex PCR. Of tens of thousands of clones listed, 80% are singletons. Material: peripheral blood. Receptors originate from an elderly woman with acute or convalescent COVID-19. The CDR3 runs from the conserved cysteine through the conserved F or W. The order of the fields is clone size, J gene, D gene, V gene, CDR3 DNA, CDR3 protein. The D gene is left open where the match is weak. Some rows mark clone size as missing; the rest say once, few, many or name a class of expanded clone.

size: -
J: TRBJ2-2
D: -
V: TRBV5-1
DNA: TGCGCCAGCAGCTTAGCGGGGAACACCGGGGAGCTGTTTTTT
CDR3: CASSLAGNTGELFF

size: few
J: TRBJ2-1
D: -
V: TRBV5-4
DNA: TGTGCCAGCAGGTTAAGGGGCAATGAGCAGTTCTTC
CDR3: CASRLRGNEQFF

size: -
J: TRBJ2-2
D: -
V: TRBV27
DNA: TGTGCCAGCACTCCAGAGGGGGTTAGCACCGGGGAGCTGTTTTTT
CDR3: CASTPEGVSTGELFF

size: few
J: TRBJ1-2
D: -
V: TRBV6-6
DNA: TGTGCCAGCAGTCTACAGGGAGGGGTTTCGGGCTACACCTTC
CDR3: CASSLQGGVSGYTF

size: few
J: TRBJ1-2
D: TRBD1
V: TRBV6-5
DNA: TGTGCCAGCAGACCCCAGGGGGCTGTAAAGGGCTACACCTTC
CDR3: CASRPQGAVKGYTF

size: once
J: TRBJ2-3
D: -
V: TRBV13
DNA: TGTGCCAGCAGCTTACGACAGTGGACAGATACGCAGTATTTT
CDR3: CASSLRQWTDTQYF

size: -
J: TRBJ2-2
D: TRBD1
V: TRBV7-8
DNA: TGTGCCAGCGGCCACAGGGGCGACACCGGGGAGCTGTTTTTT
CDR3: CASGHRGDTGELFF

size: -
J: TRBJ1-2
D: TRBD1
V: TRBV6-5
DNA: TGTGCCAGCAGGACAGGGGAAGGTGGCTACACCTTC
CDR3: CASRTGEGGYTF

size: -
J: TRBJ1-4
D: -
V: TRBV4-2
DNA: TGTGCCAGCAGCCAAGTCGGGGATACTAATGAAAAACTGTTTTTT
CDR3: CASSQVGDTNEKLFF

size: -
J: TRBJ2-7
D: TRBD1
V: TRBV11-2
DNA: TGTGCCAGCAGCTCGGGACAGTACTACGAGCAGTACTTC
CDR3: CASSSGQYYEQYF

size: -
J: TRBJ1-6
D: TRBD1
V: TRBV2
DNA: TGTGCCAGCAAGGGACAGGTTAATTCACCCCTCCACTTT
CDR3: CASKGQVNSPLHF

size: few
J: TRBJ2-3
D: -
V: TRBV27
DNA: TGTGCCAGCAGTCCAACCGGAGGTTATGGTGGCACAGATACGCAGTATTTT
CDR3: CASSPTGGYGGTDTQYF

size: once
J: TRBJ1-5
D: -
V: TRBV5-1
DNA: TGCGCCAGCAGCCCCCAGGGCAATCAGCCCCAGCATTTT
CDR3: CASSPQGNQPQHF